This is a list of T cell receptor beta chains from one sample in a study of blood T cells in healthy people across ages. One entry per CDR3 protein results from TCRdb running MiXCR on the 5' RACE reads. The table includes approximately 1.5 million distinct CDR3 sequences, 40% to 45% detected once. Input material: blood. The receptors derive from a woman between 18 and 29 years old in good health. Both conserved end residues are part of each CDR3. D genes are given only for firm matches. Clone size, where shown, is once, few, many, or a class for clones that have expanded.

v_gene	abundance	len	j_gene	d_gene	CDR3aa	CDR3nt
TRBV29-1	few	12	TRBJ2-7	TRBD2	CSISGNNYEQYF	TGCAGCATTAGCGGGAATAACTACGAGCAGTACTTC
TRBV7-2	-	15	TRBJ2-5	TRBD1	CASSFSTQGYNEQYF	TGTGCCAGCAGCTTTTCGACACAGGGGTACAATGAGCAGTACTTC
TRBV29-1	once	14	TRBJ1-2	-	CSVPIVQGGGGYTF	TGCAGCGTCCCCATCGTCCAGGGAGGTGGTGGCTACACCTTC
TRBV12-3/TRBV12-4	many	11	TRBJ2-3	-	CASGWADTQYF	TGTGCCAGCGGTTGGGCAGATACGCAGTATTTT
TRBV20-1	-	16	TRBJ1-3	-	CSASGVPGTSGNTIYF	TGCAGTGCTAGCGGAGTTCCAGGGACTTCTGGAAACACCATATATTTT
TRBV4-3	-	16	TRBJ2-6	-	CASSQDITAGATVLTF	TGCGCCAGCAGCCAAGATATCACTGCTGGGGCCACCGTCCTGACTTTC
TRBV28	-	13	TRBJ2-5	-	CASSRAGQNEQYF	TGTGCCAGCAGTCGGGCAGGACAGAATGAGCAGTACTTC
TRBV4-3	-	16	TRBJ1-4	TRBD1	CASSRWTGFSGEKLFF	TGCGCCAGCAGCCGCTGGACAGGGTTCTCCGGAGAAAAACTGTTTTTT
TRBV4-2	-	16	TRBJ2-7	-	CASSQGHRALRNEQYF	TGTGCCAGCAGCCAAGGACACAGGGCCCTCAGGAATGAGCAGTACTTC
TRBV4-1	few	15	TRBJ1-4	TRBD1	CASSQQDRLGEKLFF	TGCGCCAGCAGCCAACAGGACAGGTTGGGGGAAAAACTGTTTTTT
TRBV10-3	many	14	TRBJ2-1	TRBD1	CAISLPGTGNEQFF	TGTGCCATCAGCCTACCCGGGACAGGGAATGAGCAGTTCTTC
TRBV5-1	few	16	TRBJ1-1	-	CASSYEAGARYTEVFF	TGCGCCAGCAGCTACGAAGCGGGGGCGCGGTACACTGAAGTTTTCTTT
TRBV28	-	14	TRBJ2-7	-	CASSSLFGSYEQYF	TGTGCCAGCAGTTCATTGTTCGGGTCCTACGAGCAGTACTTC
TRBV20-1	few	13	TRBJ2-7	TRBD2	CSASGGAFDEQYF	TGCAGTGCTAGCGGGGGGGCCTTCGACGAGCAGTACTTC
TRBV29-1	-	12	TRBJ2-7	-	CSVGLASGEQYF	TGCAGCGTTGGTCTGGCCAGCGGCGAGCAGTACTTC
TRBV29-1	-	14	TRBJ1-6	-	CSVRRGGYNSPLHF	TGCAGCGTTCGCAGGGGAGGCTATAATTCACCCCTCCACTTT
TRBV27	-	15	TRBJ1-2	-	CASSSIGGGTTSYTF	TGTGCCAGCAGTTCCATCGGCGGAGGCACCACCTCCTACACCTTC
TRBV3-1	-	17	TRBJ1-5	-	CASSLIRQRKYTDTQHF	TGTGCCAGCAGCCTCATACGGCAGCGGAAATACACAGATACGCAGCATTTT
TRBV7-2	once	16	TRBJ2-1	TRBD2	CASSLGRGGAYNEQFF	TGTGCCAGCAGCTTAGGTCGGGGGGGGGCTTACAATGAGCAGTTCTTC
TRBV7-2	-	15	TRBJ2-7	-	CASSLDRDYSYEQYF	TGTGCCAGCAGCTTGGACAGGGACTACTCCTACGAGCAGTACTTC
TRBV7-9	few	13	TRBJ2-3	-	CASSPHTLDTQYF	TGTGCCAGCAGCCCGCATACATTAGATACGCAGTATTTT
TRBV20-1	-	15	TRBJ2-7	TRBD2	CSARDAPSGNYEQYF	TGCAGTGCTAGAGATGCGCCTAGCGGGAATTACGAGCAGTACTTC
TRBV7-2	-	14	TRBJ2-2	-	CASSLGGTPGELFF	TGTGCCAGCAGCTTAGGAGGGACACCCGGGGAGCTGTTTTTT
TRBV6-1	-	17	TRBJ1-6	-	CASSESWADSYNSPLHF	TGTGCCAGCAGTGAATCCTGGGCGGACTCCTATAATTCACCCCTCCACTTT
TRBV5-6	-	15	TRBJ1-5	-	CASSSNGGGNQPQHF	TGTGCCAGCAGCTCCAACGGGGGGGGGAATCAGCCCCAGCATTTT
TRBV6-5	-	16	TRBJ2-2	TRBD2	CASRKKGLAGTGELFF	TGTGCCAGCAGAAAAAAGGGACTAGCGGGAACCGGGGAGCTGTTTTTT
TRBV4-3	once	15	TRBJ1-2	-	CASSLQAQANYGYTF	TGCGCCAGCAGCCTCCAGGCGCAAGCTAACTATGGCTACACCTTC
TRBV7-6	-	13	TRBJ2-7	-	CASSQTVLYEQYF	TGTGCCAGCAGCCAGACAGTACTATACGAGCAGTACTTC